This T cell receptor beta chain appears in the sequencing data of a study of PD-1 blockade in classical Hodgkin lymphoma. Repertoires were generated with immunoSEQ multiplex PCR, while TCRdb's copy carries only in-frame clones and drops some. Of roughly 47,000 clones in the sample, 60% to 85% are singletons; the top ten hold roughly 20%. Relapse was seen in all patients after autologous stem cell transplantation, and brentuximab vedotin exposure was variable. This sequence was found in a human donor with classical Hodgkin lymphoma. This specimen consisted of peripheral blood mononuclear cells (PBMCs), obtained before the second cycle of nivolumab.

In DNA form, the CDR3 reads TGTGCCAGCAGTCAACAGGGCGGTTGGACTGAAGCTTTCTTT. Translation gives CASSQQGGWTEAFF. The chain links TRBV27 to TRBJ1-1; the D gene is possibly TRBD1 (6 bases). Per germline, CDR1 MNHEY and CDR2 SMNVEV (reference sequence). The CDR3 has 14 amino acids. Trimming pared 5 bases from V and 5 bases from J, leaving 15 bases between.